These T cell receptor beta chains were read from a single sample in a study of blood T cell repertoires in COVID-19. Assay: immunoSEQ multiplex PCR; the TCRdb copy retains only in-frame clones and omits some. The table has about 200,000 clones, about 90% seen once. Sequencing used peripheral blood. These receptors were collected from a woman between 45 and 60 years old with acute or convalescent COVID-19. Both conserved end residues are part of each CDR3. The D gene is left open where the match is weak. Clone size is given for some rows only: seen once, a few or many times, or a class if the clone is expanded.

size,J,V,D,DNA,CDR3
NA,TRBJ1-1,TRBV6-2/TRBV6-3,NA,TGTGCCAGCAGTTGGGGACACAGGGACACTGAAGCTTTCTTT,CASSWGHRDTEAFF
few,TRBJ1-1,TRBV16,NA,TGTGCCAGCAGCCACGCAGGGTTGAACACTGAAGCTTTCTTT,CASSHAGLNTEAFF
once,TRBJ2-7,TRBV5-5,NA,TGTGCCAGCAGCTCACAGGTGATACCGGGCTACGAGCAGTACTTC,CASSSQVIPGYEQYF
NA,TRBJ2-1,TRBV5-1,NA,TGCGCCAGCAGCTTGGGTCGCGGGACCTACAATGAGCAGTTCTTC,CASSLGRGTYNEQFF
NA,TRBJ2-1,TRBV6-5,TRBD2,TGTGCCAGCAGTCGCGGGGGGGCATCCTACAATGAGCAGTTCTTC,CASSRGGASYNEQFF
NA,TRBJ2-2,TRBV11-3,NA,TGTGCCAGCAGCTTAGTTGTGGTTAGCGGGGAGCTGTTTTTT,CASSLVVVSGELFF
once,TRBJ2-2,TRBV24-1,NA,TGTGCCACCAGTGACCCCGGACAGTACACCGGGGAGCTGTTTTTT,CATSDPGQYTGELFF
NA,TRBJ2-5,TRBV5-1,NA,TGCGCCAGCAGCTTGAACATCCAAGAGACCCAGTACTTC,CASSLNIQETQYF
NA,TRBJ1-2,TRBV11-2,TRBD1,TGTGCCAGCAGCGCCCGGACAGGGGGAAACTATGGCTACACCTTC,CASSARTGGNYGYTF
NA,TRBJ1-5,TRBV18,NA,TGTGCCAGCTCACCACTAGGACATAGCAATCAGCCCCAGCATTTT,CASSPLGHSNQPQHF
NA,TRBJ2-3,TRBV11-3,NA,TGTGCCAGCAGCTCGGGACAGCGGGTTCAGGACACGCAGTATTTT,CASSSGQRVQDTQYF
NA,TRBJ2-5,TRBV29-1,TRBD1,TGCAGCGCCAGAGCGGACAGGGCCCAAGAGACCCAGTACTTC,CSARADRAQETQYF
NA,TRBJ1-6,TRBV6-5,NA,TGTGCCACCGCCCCCCCGGACTGGGATTCACCCCTCCACTTT,CATAPPDWDSPLHF
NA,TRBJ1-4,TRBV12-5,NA,TGTGCTAGTGGCCCCGGTGAGGCTAATGAAAAACTGTTTTTT,CASGPGEANEKLFF
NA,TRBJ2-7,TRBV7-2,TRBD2,TGTGCCAGCAGCTTTAGTCTGGGACTAAGCTACGAGCAGTACTTC,CASSFSLGLSYEQYF